A selection of T cell receptor beta chains follows, all from one sample in a study of CD8+ T cells in alopecia areata. Sequencing used immunoSEQ multiplex PCR; TCRdb keeps in-frame clones, though not all of them. The sample lists some 110,000 clones; more than 30% were seen once. The sample comprised CD4+ T cells sorted from blood. The source is a human donor with alopecia areata. CDR3s include the opening cysteine and the closing phenylalanine or tryptophan.

>TRBJ2-1|TRBV7-2
CASRPSTINEQFF
>TRBJ2-5|TRBV27
CASRYRDQETQYF
>TRBJ1-1|TRBV4-1
CASSQLNMNTEAFF
>TRBJ1-1|TRBV29-1
CSVSREPNTEAFF
>TRBJ1-1|TRBV14
CASGPFSSRDTEAFF
>TRBJ2-7|TRBV30
CAWSVWDSQGYEQYF
>TRBJ1-2|TRBV29-1
CSVGTDPNYGYTF
>TRBJ2-3|TRBV29-1
CSGQASTDTQYF
>TRBJ2-7|TRBV7-9
CASSSIPGLAATYEQYF
>TRBJ2-1|TRBV27
CASSFLGTSGGVSSYNEQFF
>TRBJ2-3|TRBV6-5
CASSSHSGGAIGF
>TRBJ2-5|TRBV2
CASSELDLAGETQYF
>TRBJ1-3|TRBV29-1
CSVRTAGNTIYF
>TRBJ1-5|TRBV29-1
CSARQGQGDHF
>TRBJ1-1|TRBV13
CASSLGLSTEAFF
>TRBJ2-5|TRBV9
CASSGWREQTQYF
>TRBJ2-1|TRBV5-4
CASSLVRGSSYNEQFF
>TRBJ2-3|TRBV29-1
CSVEELRDTQYF
>TRBJ2-2|TRBV4-1
CASSQGSLSGSGTGELFF
>TRBJ2-5|TRBV7-8
CASSARVGGRPQETQYF
>TRBJ1-6|TRBV29-1
CSVHPGGPGAGFNSPLHF
>TRBJ2-1|TRBV28
CASSPTGGRANEQFF
>TRBJ2-2|TRBV5-1
CASSDSDGGELFF
>TRBJ2-2|TRBV27
CASSPGAVRGGELFF
>TRBJ2-7|TRBV25-1
CASRSSYEQYF
>TRBJ2-5|TRBV11-2
CASSLAQRQETQYF
>TRBJ2-2|TRBV2
CASSTQGSTGELFF
>TRBJ1-1|TRBV5-1
CASSLRQGNAGTEAFF
>TRBJ1-5|TRBV10-3
CAISGVGNQPQHF
>TRBJ2-7|TRBV4-1
CASSQGRQTYEQYF
>TRBJ2-7|TRBV29-1
CSVGETREYF
>TRBJ2-6|TRBV11-3
CATQGWGSSGANVLTF
>TRBJ2-5|TRBV7-6
CASSRRGGGETQYF
>TRBJ1-5|TRBV30
CAWSGGGDQPQHF
>TRBJ2-3|TRBV5-1
CASSRSTDTQYF
>TRBJ2-5|TRBV5-1
CASSLIHGTSGTTQYF
>TRBJ2-5|TRBV4-3
CASSQWTGDSETQYF
>TRBJ2-4|TRBV28
CASSSEVTAKNIQYF
>TRBJ1-1|TRBV29-1
CSVEFHGGRNTEAFF
>TRBJ2-5|TRBV29-1
CSVDGRAGAQETQYF
>TRBJ1-2|TRBV29-1
CSVEWQDGYTF
>TRBJ2-3|TRBV20-1
CSALSRDTQYF
>TRBJ2-6|TRBV29-1
CSAVWGNSGANVLTF
>TRBJ2-5|TRBV7-9
CASSPPAQETQYF
>TRBJ2-2|TRBV11-1
CASSLRGSTGELFF
>TRBJ1-5|TRBV2
CASQGDGNQPQHF
>TRBJ2-2|TRBV11-3
CASSFTVTGELFF
>TRBJ1-2|TRBV28
CASGGRDGYTF